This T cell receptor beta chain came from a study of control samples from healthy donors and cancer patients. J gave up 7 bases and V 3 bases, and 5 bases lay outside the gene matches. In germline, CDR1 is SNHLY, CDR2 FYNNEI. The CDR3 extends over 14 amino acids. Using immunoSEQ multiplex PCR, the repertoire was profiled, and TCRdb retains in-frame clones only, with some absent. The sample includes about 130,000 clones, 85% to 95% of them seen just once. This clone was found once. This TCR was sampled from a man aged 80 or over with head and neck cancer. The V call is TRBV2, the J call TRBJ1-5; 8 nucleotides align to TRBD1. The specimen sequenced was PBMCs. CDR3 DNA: TGTGCCAGCAGTGACAGGGGGCGCGGACAGCCCCAGCATTTT. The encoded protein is CASSDRGRGQPQHF.